This TCR beta chain was recovered during a study of read filtering for tumor transcriptome and immune sequencing. The CDR3 runs 16 residues. Germline CDR1 and CDR2: SNHLY and FYNNEI. V was pared by 2 bases and J by 0 bases, with 13 bases between. At the time of active disease, bone marrow was collected from every patient. This library used around 0.4 ug RNA and molecular barcoded adaptors spanning alpha/delta and beta/gamma chains. TCRdb re-called the reads with MiXCR, one entry per CDR3 protein. The sample shows nearly 60,000 distinct CDR3 sequences, over 9% of them seen only once. This clonotype was counted ten times or more.

This sequence was found in a donor aged 40 or older with multiple myeloma. The chain has TRBV2 and TRBJ1-1, with D perhaps TRBD1 (5 bases). Sequencing was carried out using a population of CD138-negative cells sorted from bone marrow. CDR3 sequence: CASSEFGTGMNTEAFF. DNA of the CDR3: TGTGCCAGCAGTGAATTCGGGACGGGTATGAACACTGAAGCTTTCTTT. Complete variable domain (other parts from reference TRBV2 and TRBJ1-1): EPEVTQTPSHQVTQMGQEVILRCVPISNHLYFYWYRQILGQKVEFLVSFYNNEISEKSEIFDDQFSVERPDGSNFTLKIRSTKLEDSAMYFCASSEFGTGMNTEAFFGQGTRLTVV.